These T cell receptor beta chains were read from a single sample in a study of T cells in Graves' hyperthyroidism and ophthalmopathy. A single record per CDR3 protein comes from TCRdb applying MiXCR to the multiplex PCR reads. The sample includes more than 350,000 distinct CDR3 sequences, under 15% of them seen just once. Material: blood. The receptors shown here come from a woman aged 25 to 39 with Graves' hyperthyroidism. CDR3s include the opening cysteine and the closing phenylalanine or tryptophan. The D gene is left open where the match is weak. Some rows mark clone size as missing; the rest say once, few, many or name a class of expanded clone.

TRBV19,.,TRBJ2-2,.,TGTGCCACGGAACGGGCCGGGGAGCTGTTTTTT,CATERAGELFF
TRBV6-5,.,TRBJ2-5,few,TGTGCCAGCAGTTACGGGGCTCTCCAAGAGACCCAGTACTTC,CASSYGALQETQYF
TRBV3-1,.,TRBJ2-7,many,TGTGCCAGCAGCCAAGAGACAGGAGCCTACGAGCAGTACTTC,CASSQETGAYEQYF
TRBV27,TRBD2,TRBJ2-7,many,TGTGCCAGCAGCGGACTAGCGTTGCCTAAATCCTACGAGCAGTACTTC,CASSGLALPKSYEQYF
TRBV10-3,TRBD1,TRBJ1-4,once,TGTGCCATCAGTGAAAGACAGGGGTTTAATGAAAAACTGTTTTTT,CAISERQGFNEKLFF
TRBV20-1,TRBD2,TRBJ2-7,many,TGCAGTGCTAGCACAGCTAGCGGAGACTCCTACGAGCAGTACTTC,CSASTASGDSYEQYF
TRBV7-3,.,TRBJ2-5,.,TGTGCCAGCAGCTTAAACAGCCGAGAGACCCAGTACTTC,CASSLNSRETQYF
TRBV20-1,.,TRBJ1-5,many,TGCAGTGCCCGACCTGGGGACTATAGCAATCAGCCCCAGCATTTT,CSARPGDYSNQPQHF
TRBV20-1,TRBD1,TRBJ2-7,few,TGCAGTGCCAGCGACAGGGGCCCCTACTACGAGCAGTACTTC,CSASDRGPYYEQYF
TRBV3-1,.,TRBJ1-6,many,TGTGCCAGCAGCCCTACAGAGAATTATAATTCACCCCTCCACTTT,CASSPTENYNSPLHF
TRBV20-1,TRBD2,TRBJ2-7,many,TGCAGTCCCAACAATAGCGGGAGAGGGTCCTACGAGCAGTACTTC,CSPNNSGRGSYEQYF
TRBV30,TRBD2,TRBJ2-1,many,TGTGCCTGGGGCCGAAGGCGGGAGTATTATAATGAGCAGTTCTTC,CAWGRRREYYNEQFF
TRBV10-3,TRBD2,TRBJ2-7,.,TGTGCCATCAGTGAGTCGACTAGCGCGCGCTCCTACGAGCAGTACTTC,CAISESTSARSYEQYF
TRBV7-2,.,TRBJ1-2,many,TGTGCCAGCAGCTTAGAGGGACAAAACCGGCATGGCTACACCTTC,CASSLEGQNRHGYTF
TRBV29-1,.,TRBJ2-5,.,TGCAGCGTTGATACAGGAGTCCAAGAGACCCAGTACTTC,CSVDTGVQETQYF
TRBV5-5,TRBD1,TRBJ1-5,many,TGTGCCAGCAGCTCGACAGGGTCTAGCAATCAGCCCCAGCATTTT,CASSSTGSSNQPQHF
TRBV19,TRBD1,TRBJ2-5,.,TGTGCCAGTAGTATCTACAGGGGGGAGACCCAGTACTTC,CASSIYRGETQYF
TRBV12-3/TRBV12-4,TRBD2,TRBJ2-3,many,TGTGCCAGCACCGCGGCCCTAGGGACTAAAAGCACAGATACGCAGTATTTT,CASTAALGTKSTDTQYF
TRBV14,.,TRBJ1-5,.,TGTGCCAGCAGCCAGGAGAGCAATCAGCCCCAGCATTTT,CASSQESNQPQHF
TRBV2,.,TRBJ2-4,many,TGTGCCAGCAGTGAATTGGGTAGCAGGTATCTAGCCAAAAACATTCAGTACTTC,CASSELGSRYLAKNIQYF
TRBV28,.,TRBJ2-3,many,TGTGCCACCCGGGACCTCAGCACAGATACGCAGTATTTT,CATRDLSTDTQYF
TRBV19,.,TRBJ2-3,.,TGTGCCAGCCAAAGCCTAGCAGCTAGCACAGATACGCAGTATTTT,CASQSLAASTDTQYF
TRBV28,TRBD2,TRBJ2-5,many,TGTGCCAGCAGTGGCCTAGCGGGACGGGGAGAGACCCAGTACTTC,CASSGLAGRGETQYF
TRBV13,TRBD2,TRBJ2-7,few,TGTGCCAGCAGCTTAGGCCAGGCGGGGACTAGCTACGAGCAGTACTTC,CASSLGQAGTSYEQYF
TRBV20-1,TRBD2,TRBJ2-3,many,TGCAGTGCTAGAGATCTAGCGGGAACTAGCACAGATACGCAGTATTTT,CSARDLAGTSTDTQYF
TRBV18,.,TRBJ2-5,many,TGTGCCAGCTCACCACCGTCTGCCAGGGAGACCCAGTACTTC,CASSPPSARETQYF
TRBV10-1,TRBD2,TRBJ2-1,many,TGCGCCAGCAGTCCAGGGACTAGGATGCCCTACAATGAGCAGTTCTTC,CASSPGTRMPYNEQFF
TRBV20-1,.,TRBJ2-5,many,TGCAGTGCTAGGGTTATAGAGACCCAGTACTTC,CSARVIETQYF
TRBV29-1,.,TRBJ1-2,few,TGCAGCGTTGAAGGGGGATTCTATGGCTACACCTTC,CSVEGGFYGYTF
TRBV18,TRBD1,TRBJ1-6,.,TGTGCCAGCTCACCCCTGACGGGGACAGAGAATTCACCCCTCCACTTT,CASSPLTGTENSPLHF
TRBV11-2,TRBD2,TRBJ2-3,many,TGTGCCAGCAGCTTAGACGGACTAGTCACAGATACGCAGTATTTT,CASSLDGLVTDTQYF
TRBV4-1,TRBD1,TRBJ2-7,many,TGCGCCAGCAGCCTTCAGGGGACAGGGAGCTTTTACGAGCAGTACTTC,CASSLQGTGSFYEQYF
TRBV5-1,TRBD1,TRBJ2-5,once,TGCGCCAGCAGTCCAGCCGGGACAGAGTACCAAGAGACCCAGTACTTC,CASSPAGTEYQETQYF